The sequence of this T cell receptor beta chain was determined in a study of cytomegalovirus exposure and HLA in healthy donors. Both 60 Vbeta primers and 13 Jbeta primers went into the PCR. Profiling relied on immunoSEQ multiplex PCR, and the TCRdb table lists in-frame clones only, not all of them. In the table there are roughly 200,000 clones, roughly 79% of which are singletons. This receptor was taken from a man younger than 40 in good health and CMV-seronegative. Source material: PBMCs.

The CDR3 loop reads CASSQDGLNTGELFF. The DNA for the CDR3 is TGCGCCAGCAGCCAAGACGGACTTAACACCGGGGAGCTGTTTTTT. This chain joins TRBV4-1 and TRBJ2-2, with D perhaps matching TRBD2 (5 bases). The CDR3 extends over 15 amino acids. The V end lost 0 bases, the J end lost 2 bases, and 7 bases lay between the germline ends. Per germline, CDR1 MGHRA and CDR2 YSYEKL.